The 2 T cell receptor beta chains presented below share a single source sample, sequenced in a study of beta chain features in type 1 diabetes. cDNA synthesis used the whole RNA isolate, giving expressed TCRB sequences. Method: immunoSEQ multiplex PCR; TCRdb's copy keeps in-frame clones and lacks some. The top ten clones hold under 0.05% of a sample with 330,000 or so clones, about 20% of them seen once. Specimen: naive CD4+ T cells from blood. The source is a woman between 18 and 29 years old in good health.

This clone has just a few counts. The rearrangement links TRBV5-1 to TRBJ1-6; D uncertain. This CDR3 is 16 amino acids long. CDR1 is SGHRS and CDR2 is YFSETQ in the germline V gene. Trimming took 0 bases from V and 4 from J, leaving 11 bases between them. The CDR3 protein is CASSLAGLRYNSPLHF. CDR3 coding DNA: TGCGCCAGCAGCTTGGCGGGGTTAAGGTATAATTCACCCCTCCACTTT.

The rearrangement uses TRBV5-8 and TRBJ2-5; perhaps TRBD1 as D (7 bases). The CDR3 is 15 residues long. CDR1 and CDR2 from the germline V gene are SGHTS and YDEGEE. V lost 1 base to trimming and J lost 7 bases, with 17 bases between them. Written as DNA, the CDR3 is TGTGCCAGCAGCTTGTGGAAGGGGGCCGGGGGGACCCAGTACTTC. Translating it yields CASSLWKGAGGTQYF.